A selection of T cell receptor beta chains follows, all from one sample in a study of T cell responses to AZD1222 COVID-19 vaccine. TCRdb keeps only in-frame clones here, not all; method: immunoSEQ multiplex PCR. The data contain under 200,000 clones, about 91% of them seen just once; the ten biggest clones take up 1.3%. The source was peripheral blood, collected 28 days after the second AZD1222 dose. These receptors were obtained from an adult who received the AZD1222 COVID-19 vaccine. CDR3s include the opening cysteine and the closing phenylalanine or tryptophan. The D gene is left open where the match is weak. For some rows the clone size is stated as once, few or many, or as a class when expanded; others skip it.

clone size | D gene | J gene | V gene | CDR3 DNA | CDR3 protein
- | TRBD1 | TRBJ2-7 | TRBV6-1 | TGTGCCAGCAGTGAGGACAGGGGGCGTTACGAGCAGTACTTC | CASSEDRGRYEQYF
- | - | TRBJ2-3 | TRBV27 | TGTGCCAGCAGTTTAACCCCCCCGGGATCCCAGCCAGATACGCAGTATTTT | CASSLTPPGSQPDTQYF
- | - | TRBJ2-1 | TRBV5-1 | TGCGCCAGCAGCTTGGGGGGACGAGGATACAATGAGCAGTTCTTC | CASSLGGRGYNEQFF
- | TRBD1 | TRBJ1-6 | TRBV6-6 | TGTGCCAGCAGTACGAGACAGGGGTTAGTTTCACCCCTCCACTTT | CASSTRQGLVSPLHF
- | TRBD1 | TRBJ1-6 | TRBV7-2 | TGTGCCAGCAGCTGGGGACAGGGAGGTTCACCCCTCCACTTT | CASSWGQGGSPLHF
- | TRBD1 | TRBJ1-1 | TRBV5-1 | TGCGCCAGCAGCGACCGAGACAGGGCTGGGGGAGCTTTCTTT | CASSDRDRAGGAFF
- | - | TRBJ1-1 | TRBV7-8 | TGTGCCAGCAGCCGAGGAGGGGGGCCCCCCCGCGCTTTCTTT | CASSRGGGPPRAFF
few | - | TRBJ1-4 | TRBV6-4 | TGTGCCAGCAGTGACTCGGGTGGTATTGAAAAACTGTTTTTT | CASSDSGGIEKLFF
- | - | TRBJ2-7 | TRBV12-2 | TGTGCAAGTCGCTTATATCTCCCCTTCTACGAGCAGTACTTC | CASRLYLPFYEQYF
- | - | TRBJ2-1 | TRBV24-1 | TGTGCCACCAGTGAAACGCTAGAATTTCCGGGGTCGAGTGAGCAGTTCTTC | CATSETLEFPGSSEQFF
- | - | TRBJ1-3 | TRBV30 | TGTGCCTGGAGTGTAGGGGTAAACACCATATATTTT | CAWSVGVNTIYF
- | - | TRBJ2-6 | TRBV19 | TGTGCCAGTAAGAGGGGGGTCCGCTACTCTGGGGCCAACGTCCTGACTTTC | CASKRGVRYSGANVLTF
- | TRBD1 | TRBJ1-1 | TRBV2 | TGTGCCAGCAGCGGACAGGTTGAAGCTTTCTTT | CASSGQVEAFF
- | - | TRBJ2-1 | TRBV7-2 | TGTGCCAGCAGCTTAAACATCAAGGTCCATGAGCAGTTCTTC | CASSLNIKVHEQFF
- | TRBD1 | TRBJ2-7 | TRBV4-3 | TGCGCCAGCAGCCAAGATAGGGGGACAGGGCGGTACGAGCAGTACTTC | CASSQDRGTGRYEQYF
- | TRBD2 | TRBJ2-5 | TRBV11-2 | TGTGCCAGCAGACACCAGACGGGGAGCGGGGGGTCCCTTGAGACCCAGTACTTC | CASRHQTGSGGSLETQYF